These T cell receptor beta chains were read from a single sample in a study of cytomegalovirus exposure and HLA in healthy donors. TCRdb keeps only in-frame clones here, not all; method: immunoSEQ multiplex PCR. The sample lists over 110,000 clones, roughly four fifths seen once, with approximately 2.3% in the top ten. The sample taken for sequencing was PBMCs. Source of these receptors: a male donor in good health and CMV-seronegative. The CDR3 runs from the conserved cysteine through the conserved F or W. The order of the fields is CDR3 protein, J gene, V gene, D gene. D genes are given only for firm matches.

cdr3_aa: CASSADRGPDNEQFF; j_call: TRBJ2-1; v_call: TRBV2; d_call: TRBD1
cdr3_aa: CASNGELASYNEQFF; j_call: TRBJ2-1; v_call: TRBV13; d_call: -
cdr3_aa: CASSIGAESTDTQYF; j_call: TRBJ2-3; v_call: TRBV19; d_call: -
cdr3_aa: CASSSGLAKTYEQYF; j_call: TRBJ2-7; v_call: TRBV11-2; d_call: TRBD2
cdr3_aa: CASSETSGSSSETQYF; j_call: TRBJ2-5; v_call: TRBV6-4; d_call: TRBD2
cdr3_aa: CASSAGKGFLNTEAFF; j_call: TRBJ1-1; v_call: TRBV6-1; d_call: -
cdr3_aa: CASSQVLSGRGPQYF; j_call: TRBJ2-5; v_call: TRBV4-1; d_call: TRBD2
cdr3_aa: CASSETGRSYNEQFF; j_call: TRBJ2-1; v_call: TRBV2; d_call: -
cdr3_aa: CASSLELGTAYGYTF; j_call: TRBJ1-2; v_call: TRBV5-1; d_call: -
cdr3_aa: CARVASGEETQYF; j_call: TRBJ2-5; v_call: TRBV21-1; d_call: -
cdr3_aa: CASTVAGRGGNEQFF; j_call: TRBJ2-1; v_call: TRBV27; d_call: TRBD2
cdr3_aa: CASSQDWLAGGLGEQFF; j_call: TRBJ2-1; v_call: TRBV4-3; d_call: TRBD2
cdr3_aa: CASSENNYEQYF; j_call: TRBJ2-7; v_call: TRBV6-1; d_call: -
cdr3_aa: CASRQTGNEQFF; j_call: TRBJ2-1; v_call: TRBV5-1; d_call: TRBD1
cdr3_aa: CASSVGELAGLYNEQFF; j_call: TRBJ2-1; v_call: TRBV9; d_call: TRBD2
cdr3_aa: CASSSRGEQFF; j_call: TRBJ2-1; v_call: TRBV5-1; d_call: -
cdr3_aa: CAGGALRHSPLHF; j_call: TRBJ1-6; v_call: TRBV30; d_call: -
cdr3_aa: CAISESEGRERSYEQYF; j_call: TRBJ2-7; v_call: TRBV10-3; d_call: TRBD2
cdr3_aa: CASSLRGGGSSNQPQHF; j_call: TRBJ1-5; v_call: TRBV7-2; d_call: -
cdr3_aa: CASSFVLAGGDLWETQYF; j_call: TRBJ2-5; v_call: TRBV7-8; d_call: TRBD2
cdr3_aa: CASRSGRDEQYF; j_call: TRBJ2-7; v_call: TRBV27; d_call: TRBD2
cdr3_aa: CAISESVAGIEQFF; j_call: TRBJ2-1; v_call: TRBV10-3; d_call: TRBD2
cdr3_aa: CASHPSGHRLYGYTF; j_call: TRBJ1-2; v_call: TRBV28; d_call: -
cdr3_aa: CASSSDSSEQYF; j_call: TRBJ2-7; v_call: TRBV7-2; d_call: -
cdr3_aa: CASTGPDRGQFF; j_call: TRBJ2-1; v_call: TRBV10-2; d_call: -
cdr3_aa: CASSQDSSTEAFF; j_call: TRBJ1-1; v_call: TRBV4-3; d_call: -
cdr3_aa: CASSPRRDSQADTQYF; j_call: TRBJ2-3; v_call: TRBV11-2; d_call: TRBD1
cdr3_aa: CASSWGAGGSGETQYF; j_call: TRBJ2-5; v_call: TRBV27; d_call: TRBD1
cdr3_aa: CAWSSQGGETQYF; j_call: TRBJ2-5; v_call: TRBV30; d_call: -
cdr3_aa: CASGDNSGANVLTF; j_call: TRBJ2-6; v_call: TRBV19; d_call: -
cdr3_aa: CASSLRGRAESSYEQYF; j_call: TRBJ2-7; v_call: TRBV7-8; d_call: TRBD2
cdr3_aa: CASSLQGYTEAFF; j_call: TRBJ1-1; v_call: TRBV7-6; d_call: -
cdr3_aa: CASSLLPGGGYSNQPQHF; j_call: TRBJ1-5; v_call: TRBV28; d_call: TRBD1
cdr3_aa: CASSAWDSSSYEQYF; j_call: TRBJ2-7; v_call: TRBV9; d_call: TRBD1
cdr3_aa: CAAGESASRDEQYF; j_call: TRBJ2-7; v_call: TRBV6-6; d_call: -
cdr3_aa: CASLSGTPSVGTEAFF; j_call: TRBJ1-1; v_call: TRBV6-6; d_call: -
cdr3_aa: CASSSGGGRPYEQYF; j_call: TRBJ2-7; v_call: TRBV5-1; d_call: TRBD2